These T cell receptor beta chains were read from a single sample in a study of T cell responses to AZD1222 COVID-19 vaccine. Sequencing was performed with immunoSEQ multiplex PCR; in TCRdb, only in-frame clones are kept and a portion is missing. The repertoire has some 80,000 clones, 86% of them found once; the top ten carry 5.5% to 8%. Sequenced here: peripheral blood, sampled on day 0 of AZD1222 vaccination. These receptors originate from an adult in good health. Each CDR3 is given with its conserved first and last residue. The D gene is left open where the match is weak. The size field is filled for only some rows; it gives once, few, many or a size class.

>TRBJ2-1|-|TRBV19|TRBD1
TGTGCCAGTATCCCCCCGGGAGGACAGGGGGGCTCGAACTACAATGAGCAGTTCTTC
CASIPPGGQGGSNYNEQFF
>TRBJ1-4|-|TRBV5-1|-
TGCGCCAGCAGCTTGTACGGGTTTGATGCTTTAGATAATGAAAAACTGTTTTTT
CASSLYGFDALDNEKLFF
>TRBJ2-7|few|TRBV5-1|TRBD2
TGCGCCAGCAGCTTAGGGCTAGCGGGAGTTTACGAGCAGTACTTC
CASSLGLAGVYEQYF
>TRBJ2-1|-|TRBV24-1|TRBD2
TGTGCCACCAGTGGTACTAGCGGGAGGCCCCCTTCCTACAATGAGCAGTTCTTC
CATSGTSGRPPSYNEQFF
>TRBJ2-7|-|TRBV11-3|TRBD2
TGTGCCAGCAGCCCCCGGACTAGCCAATACGAGCAGTACTTC
CASSPRTSQYEQYF
>TRBJ2-2|-|TRBV28|TRBD1
TGTGCCAGTCACCAGGGGGCAGGGACCGGGGAGCTGTTTTTT
CASHQGAGTGELFF
>TRBJ2-6|once|TRBV6-6|-
TGTGCCAGCAGTTACGGGGACGGGGCCAACGTCCTGACTTTC
CASSYGDGANVLTF
>TRBJ2-1|few|TRBV5-1|TRBD2
TGCGCCAGCAGCTTGAGCGGGGGGTCCTACAATGAGCAGTTCTTC
CASSLSGGSYNEQFF
>TRBJ2-3|-|TRBV5-1|-
TGCGCCAGCAACGACGCTAGCACAGATACGCAGTATTTT
CASNDASTDTQYF
>TRBJ2-7|-|TRBV7-6|TRBD1
TGTGCCAGCAGCTTGGCCGGGACAGGGTCTTACGAGCAGTACTTC
CASSLAGTGSYEQYF
>TRBJ2-3|-|TRBV24-1|-
TGTGCCACCAGTCCGGGGACGGCTTGGGGCTATACGCAGTATTTT
CATSPGTAWGYTQYF
>TRBJ1-2|-|TRBV25-1|-
TGTGCCAGCAGTGAATACCCCGGATCCTATGGCTACACCTTC
CASSEYPGSYGYTF
>TRBJ2-5|-|TRBV18|TRBD2
TGTGCCAGCTCACCACCGGGACTAGCGATGGTGACCCAGTACTTC
CASSPPGLAMVTQYF